A selection of T cell receptor beta chains follows, all from one sample in a study of blood T cell repertoires in COVID-19. Clones were read by immunoSEQ multiplex PCR, and TCRdb kept only the in-frame ones, dropping some. The repertoire holds roughly 250,000 clones, with 75% to 90% as singletons. Sequencing used PBMCs or T cells enriched from blood (not recorded which). The source of these receptors is a woman aged 45-65 years who had recovered from COVID-19. Both conserved end residues are part of each CDR3. The D gene is left open where the match is weak. Size values are once, few and many counts, or a class for expanded clones, and some rows have none.

d_call,v_call,j_call,clone_size,cdr3_nt,cdr3_aa
NA,TRBV11-2,TRBJ2-2,NA,TGTGCCAGCAGCTTAATGGGAGCGGGGAACACCGGGGAGCTGTTTTTT,CASSLMGAGNTGELFF
TRBD1,TRBV11-3,TRBJ1-5,NA,TGTGCCAGCGACCCGGGACAGGGGTTAGTGGGCATTAGCAATCAGCCCCAGCATTTT,CASDPGQGLVGISNQPQHF
NA,TRBV7-9,TRBJ2-5,NA,TGTGCCAGCAGCTTCCCAGGGAGGGGGCAAGAGACCCAGTACTTC,CASSFPGRGQETQYF
TRBD1,TRBV28,TRBJ2-1,NA,TGTGCCAGCAGTACCATAGACAGGGGGTCCTACAATGAGCAGTTCTTC,CASSTIDRGSYNEQFF
TRBD2,TRBV7-2,TRBJ2-7,NA,TGTGCCAGCAGCCCGCCTAGCGGAGGGATCTACGAGCAGTACTTC,CASSPPSGGIYEQYF
NA,TRBV19,TRBJ2-1,NA,TGTGCCAGTAGATACTACAATGAGCAGTTCTTC,CASRYYNEQFF
TRBD2,TRBV5-4,TRBJ2-3,NA,TGTGCCAGCAGCTTGTCCGGACTAGCGGGATCGGCAGATACGCAGTATTTT,CASSLSGLAGSADTQYF
NA,TRBV5-1,TRBJ1-5,NA,TGCGCCAGCAGCTTGGACTCAGCAGGGGACAATCAGCCCCAGCATTTT,CASSLDSAGDNQPQHF
TRBD1,TRBV27,TRBJ1-4,NA,TGTGCCAGCAGTCAGGACAGGTCTGCAACTAATGAAAAACTGTTTTTT,CASSQDRSATNEKLFF
NA,TRBV3-1/TRBV3-2,TRBJ2-3,NA,TGTGCCAGCAGCCAAGGAGGAGTAGGGGCAGATACGCAGTATTTT,CASSQGGVGADTQYF
NA,TRBV7-3,TRBJ2-3,NA,TGTGCCAGCACCCTCAGGGGTGGAAGCACAGATACGCAGTATTTT,CASTLRGGSTDTQYF
TRBD1,TRBV5-1,TRBJ1-2,NA,TGCGCCAGCAGCTTGGGACAGGGGGCTGGCTACACCTTC,CASSLGQGAGYTF
TRBD1,TRBV5-1,TRBJ2-7,NA,TGCGCCAGCACCTCCGGGACAGGCAACTACGAGCAGTACTTC,CASTSGTGNYEQYF
TRBD1,TRBV9,TRBJ1-5,NA,TGTGCCAGCAGCCCACAGGGGAGTAATCAGCCCCAGCATTTT,CASSPQGSNQPQHF
TRBD2,TRBV5-1,TRBJ2-5,NA,TGCGCCAGCAGCTTGGCTAGCGGGAGGGCCGTAGAGACCCAGTACTTC,CASSLASGRAVETQYF
TRBD1,TRBV18,TRBJ2-5,NA,TGTGCCAGCTCACGGACAGGGAGAGAGACCCAGTACTTC,CASSRTGRETQYF
TRBD2,TRBV6-5,TRBJ2-1,NA,TGTGCCAGCGGACGGACTAGCGGGAGAAATGAGCAGTTCTTC,CASGRTSGRNEQFF
TRBD1,TRBV4-2,TRBJ1-3,NA,TGTGCCAGCAGCCAAGATTGGAGGCAGGGGGCAAACACCATATATTTT,CASSQDWRQGANTIYF
NA,TRBV4-1,TRBJ2-5,NA,TGCGCCAGCAGCCAAGATCTGACTACTAGGGGGAAAGAGACCCAGTACTTC,CASSQDLTTRGKETQYF
TRBD1,TRBV2,TRBJ1-1,NA,TGTGCCAGCAGTTGGGACAGGGTAGGGACTGAAGCTTTCTTT,CASSWDRVGTEAFF
TRBD1,TRBV6-5,TRBJ2-2,NA,TGTGCCAGCAGTTACGAGGGGGCAAGGTACGGGGAGCTGTTTTTT,CASSYEGARYGELFF
TRBD2,TRBV27,TRBJ2-2,NA,TGTGCCAGCAGTTCCGCGGGAGCTGGGGCCGGGGAGCTGTTTTTT,CASSSAGAGAGELFF
NA,TRBV29-1,TRBJ2-7,NA,TGCAGCGTGGTGACAGGATTCTCCTACGAGCAGTACTTC,CSVVTGFSYEQYF
TRBD1,TRBV30,TRBJ1-5,NA,TGTGCCTGGAGTGGACAGGGGGGGAATCAGCCCCAGCATTTT,CAWSGQGGNQPQHF
NA,TRBV28,TRBJ1-2,few,TGTGCCAGCAGTTTATGGCGGGGGTGGAACTATGGCTACACCTTC,CASSLWRGWNYGYTF